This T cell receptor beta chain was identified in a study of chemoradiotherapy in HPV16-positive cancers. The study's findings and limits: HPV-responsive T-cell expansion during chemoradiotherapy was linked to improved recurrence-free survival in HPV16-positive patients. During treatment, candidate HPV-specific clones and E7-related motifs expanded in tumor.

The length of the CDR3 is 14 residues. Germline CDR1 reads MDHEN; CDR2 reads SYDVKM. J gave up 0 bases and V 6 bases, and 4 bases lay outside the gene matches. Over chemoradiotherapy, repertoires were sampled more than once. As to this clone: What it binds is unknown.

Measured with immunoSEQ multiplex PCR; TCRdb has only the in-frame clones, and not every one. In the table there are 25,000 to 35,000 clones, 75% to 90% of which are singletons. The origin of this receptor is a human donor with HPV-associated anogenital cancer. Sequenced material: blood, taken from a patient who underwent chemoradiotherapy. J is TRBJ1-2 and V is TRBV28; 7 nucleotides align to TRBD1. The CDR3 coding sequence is TGTGCCAGCAGGACTACAGGGGCTAACTATGGCTACACCTTC. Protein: CASRTTGANYGYTF.